The sequence of this TCR beta chain was determined in a study of glioma-infiltrating T cells. This clonotype was recorded many times. Its antigen remains unidentified. Trimming pared 5 bases from V and 7 bases from J, leaving 12 bases between. Germline lookup yields CDR1 MNHEY and CDR2 SVGEGT. This CDR3 has 12 amino acids. The iRepertoire nested amplicon-rescue multiplex PCR amplified TCR alpha and beta CDR3s from RNA. For one-step reverse transcription and amplification, 100-400 ng of tissue mRNA or PBMC total RNA was used. MiXCR, applied by TCRdb to the multiplex PCR reads, yields one record per CDR3 protein. The sample records fewer than 250,000 distinct CDR3 sequences, around 32% being singletons. Study-wide results and limits: Tissue and blood shared very few CDR3 sequences. Non-neoplastic patients had below-expected tissue-blood divergence, while all gliomas exceeded expectation.

This sequence joins TRBV6-2 or TRBV6-3 and TRBJ2-7; D might be TRBD1 (5 bases). The sample taken for sequencing was glioma tissue, nonneoplastic brain tissue, or PBMCs (not recorded which). The TCR comes from a human donor with low-grade glioma or glioblastoma, undergoing nonglioma brain surgery, or in good health (not recorded which). As DNA, the CDR3 is TGTGCCAGCAGTGACAGTGACGGAGAGCAGTACTTC. This gives the protein CASSDSDGEQYF.